This entry describes one T cell receptor (beta chain). Its specificity is unknown. TCRbeta library construction was performed incorporating unique molecular identifiers. TCRdb recomputed calls from the PCR reads with MiXCR, one row per CDR3 protein. The table includes about 980,000 distinct CDR3 sequences, 25% to 35% detected once. These data originate in a study of T-cell reconstitution after alpha-beta-depleted transplantation in children. The study's findings and limits: Approximately two months post-transplant, alpha-beta T cells reportedly originated from several hundred expanded graft clones.

Germline V lookup: CDR1 LGHNA, CDR2 YNFKEQ. V trimming: 4 bases; J trimming: 3 bases; junction bases outside the gene matches: 10. The CDR3 is 16 amino acids. The sample in question was PBMCs, mostly from graft donor cells, obtained 360 days after TCRalphabeta/CD19-depleted stem cell transplant. This TCR derives from a boy less than two years old who had a stem cell transplant for SCID, so the T cells may come from the graft donor. V and J are TRBV4-2 and TRBJ2-3, with 7 bases lining up with TRBD1. CDR3 DNA: TGTGCCAGCAGCCCCCGGGACAGACCAGCAACAGATACGCAGTATTTT. This gives the protein CASSPRDRPATDTQYF.